Below are 18 T cell receptor beta chains sequenced from a single sample in a study of regulatory T cells in long-lasting Graves disease. Arm-PCR of CDR3 regions and iRepertoire HTBI primers were used to build TCR beta libraries. TCRdb itself ran the multiplex PCR reads through MiXCR, one entry per CDR3 protein. Among a few hundred thousand distinct CDR3 sequences listed, about 21% were seen once. As to time point: persistent/refractory GD, antithyroid drugs over 5 years with positive TRAb. Preparation of the TCR library used RNA extracted from PBMCs. The specimen was peripheral blood mononuclear cells (PBMCs), collected when the disease was refractory, from a patient treated with antithyroid drugs. The receptors stem from a female donor with Graves disease.

This clonotype has at least ten counts. The V gene is TRBV18, the J gene TRBJ2-5; 8 bases are a match to TRBD1. This CDR3 has 15 residues. Germline CDR1 and CDR2: KGHSH and LQKENI. With V trimmed by 0 bases and J by 4 bases, 4 bases remained unmatched. The CDR3 nucleotides are TGTGCCAGCTCACCACCAAACACAGGGGGAGAGACCCAGTACTTC. Protein: CASSPPNTGGETQYF.

This clonotype occurred a few times. This chain connects TRBV6-1 to TRBJ2-5; the D gene is possibly TRBD1 (5 bases). CDR3 size: 14 residues. Germline V CDR1 and CDR2: MNHNS, SASEGT. V was pared by 5 bases and J by 5 bases, with 15 bases between. CDR3 in DNA: TGTGCCAGCAGTATCTTAAGACAGTCGGAGACCCAGTACTTC. Protein product: CASSILRQSETQYF.

The table lists this clonotype with a count of one. The chain combines TRBV6-5 with TRBJ1-6, with TRBD1 as a possible D gene (6 bases). CDR3 size: 15 residues. The V gene lost 3 bases and the J gene lost 7 bases, with 13 bases spanning the gap. Germline assignment: CDR1 MNHEY and CDR2 SVGAGI. Here the CDR3 DNA reads TGTGCCAGCAGTTATAGTCGGACAGAGAATTCACCCCTCCACTTT. It specifies CASSYSRTENSPLHF.

This clonotype came up a few times. V and J are TRBV7-9 and TRBJ2-7; no clear D. Trimming removed 4 bases from V and 0 bases from J, with 19 bases in between. The CDR3 consists of 17 residues. CDR1 and CDR2 from the germline V gene are SEHNR and FQNEAQ (reference sequence). CDR3 residues: CASSSKVPGWSSYEQYF. DNA for the CDR3: TGTGCCAGCAGCTCCAAAGTTCCAGGTTGGAGCTCCTACGAGCAGTACTTC.

The chain joins TRBV11-2 to TRBJ2-2, with 13 nucleotides matching TRBD2. The CDR3 has 22 amino acids. V lost 1 base and J lost 4; bases outside the gene matches: 18. Germline lookup yields CDR1 SGHAT and CDR2 FQNNGV. Here the CDR3 reads CASSLGATHPGLAGELTGELFF. As DNA, the CDR3 is TGTGCCAGCAGCTTAGGGGCCACCCACCCTGGACTAGCGGGAGAGCTCACCGGGGAGCTGTTTTTT. Filled out from reference TRBV11-2 and TRBJ2-2, the complete variable domain reads EAGVAQSPRYKIIEKRQSVAFWCNPISGHATLYWYQQILGQGPKLLIQFQNNGVVDDSQLPKDRFSAERLKGVDSTLKIQPAKLEDSAVYLCASSLGATHPGLAGELTGELFFGEGSRLTVL.

This clonotype showed up many times. This rearrangement joins TRBV28 to TRBJ2-5; 9 bases match TRBD1. After removal of 7 bases from V and 6 bases from J, the junction contained 12 bases not matched to a gene. This CDR3 comprises 15 residues. CDR1 is MDHEN, CDR2 SYDVKM, per germline. CDR3 in DNA: TGTGCCAGCAACGCCAACAGGGGGCTGCAGAAGACCCAGTACTTC. This gives the protein CASNANRGLQKTQYF.

CDR3 loop: CASSLSRTYSNQPQHF. DNA of the CDR3: TGTGCCAGCTCACTTTCCCGGACTTATAGCAATCAGCCCCAGCATTTT. The chain recombines TRBV18 with TRBJ1-5; D ambiguous. V was cut by 4 bases and J by 0 bases, with 13 bases left in between. This CDR3 is built from 16 residues. Germline lookup yields CDR1 KGHSH and CDR2 LQKENI.

The chain links TRBV11-3 to TRBJ1-5; D unresolved. The V end lost 0 bases, the J end lost 1 base, and 13 bases lay between the germline ends. Germline V gives CDR1 SGHNT, CDR2 YENEEA. The CDR3 totals 17 residues. For the CDR3, the DNA is TGTGCCAGCAGCTTAGAAGGTGGGAAGTGGAGCAATCAGCCCCAGCATTTT. Translating gives CASSLEGGKWSNQPQHF.

This clonotype was recorded at least ten times. This chain joins TRBV6-2 or TRBV6-3 and TRBJ2-2; 12 bases match TRBD2. The CDR3 is 19 amino acids. V dropped 5 bases and J dropped 7; count of bases not matched to a gene: 17. Germline lookup yields CDR1 MNHEY and CDR2 SVGEGT. The CDR3 protein is CASSRPSPPLAGGLGELFF. As DNA, the CDR3 is TGTGCCAGCAGTCGTCCTAGTCCCCCTCTAGCGGGAGGGCTCGGGGAGCTGTTTTTT.

Only a few counts were recorded for this clonotype. The rearrangement links TRBV7-9 to TRBJ1-4; a possible D gene is TRBD1 (5 bases). Germline loops: CDR1 SEHNR, CDR2 FQNEAQ (reference sequence). V shed 4 bases and J shed 5 bases, with 20 bases lying between them. This CDR3 is 17 amino acids long. The CDR3 DNA is TGTGCCAGCAGCTCCCAGGGCAGGAGAGAGGGAAATGAAAAACTGTTTTTT. Translating it yields CASSSQGRREGNEKLFF. The full variable domain, rest sourced from reference TRBV7-9 and TRBJ1-4, is DTGVSQNPRHKITKRGQNVTFRCDPISEHNRLYWYRQTLGQGPEFLTYFQNEAQLEKSRLLSDRFSAERPKGSFSTLEIQRTEQGDSAMYLCASSSQGRREGNEKLFFGSGTQLSVL.

The V gene is TRBV27, the J gene TRBJ2-7, with 9 bases matching TRBD2. The germline CDR1 and CDR2 sequences are MNHEY and SMNVEV (reference sequence). The CDR3 sequence is 17 residues long. The trim removed 6 bases at V and 0 bases at J, leaving 12 bases unmatched. The CDR3 protein is CASRKGGGEGSSYEQYF. The CDR3 coding sequence is TGTGCCAGCAGGAAAGGCGGGGGGGAGGGGAGCTCCTACGAGCAGTACTTC.

The chain couples TRBV12-3 or TRBV12-4 to TRBJ2-1; 9 bases line up with TRBD1. V trimming: 6 bases; J trimming: 7 bases; junction bases outside the gene matches: 4. The CDR3 contains 13 residues. CDR3 in DNA: TGTGCCAGCAGGGGGACAGGGAGGAATGAGCAGTTCTTC. Translating it yields CASRGTGRNEQFF.

There are many counts of this clonotype. J is TRBJ1-1 and V is TRBV20-1, with D perhaps TRBD1 (5 bases). Germline V gene sequence: CDR1 DFQATT, CDR2 SNEGSKA (reference sequence). V gave up 4 bases and J gave up 5 bases, with 20 bases separating them. The CDR3 is 15 amino acids. The DNA of the CDR3 is TGCAGTGCTAAGGGAAGGGACTTAATCAAGACTGAAGCTTTCTTT. Residues: CSAKGRDLIKTEAFF.

This clonotype appeared many times. In DNA form, the CDR3 reads TGTGCCATCGGGGGACGGGATTTTAACACTGAAGCTTTCTTT. This sequence encodes CAIGGRDFNTEAFF. This chain joins TRBV10-3 and TRBJ1-1; weak D call: TRBD1 (5 bases). Germline-derived CDR1 and CDR2 are ENHRY and SYGVKD. V lost 8 bases to trimming and J lost 2 bases, with 15 bases between them. CDR3 length: 14 amino acids.

The table lists this clonotype with many counts. The chain recombines TRBV6-5 with TRBJ2-5; no definite D call. Germline V gene data show CDR1 as MNHEY and CDR2 as SVGAGI. The CDR3 is 14 amino acids. V gave up 4 bases and J gave up 1 base, with 10 bases separating them. The CDR3 region has the DNA TGTGCCAGCAGTTCCACAGAGGCCCAAGAGACCCAGTACTTC. Amino acids: CASSSTEAQETQYF.

Only one count was recorded for this clonotype. The chain combines TRBV18 with TRBJ2-7, with D perhaps matching TRBD1 or TRBD2 (6 bases each). V shed 3 bases and J shed 1 base, with 13 bases lying between them. Germline CDR1 is KGHSH and CDR2 is LQKENI. The CDR3 runs to 15 residues. CDR3 residues: CASSPGGGASYEQYF. CDR3 nucleotides: TGTGCCAGCTCACCGGGGGGCGGGGCTTCCTACGAGCAGTACTTC.

In this sample, this clonotype turned up a few times. This rearrangement joins TRBV28 to TRBJ2-3; TRBD2 matches 11 bases. The CDR3 loop spans 13 amino acids. V lost 8 bases and J lost 5; bases outside the gene matches: 3. The germline V gene has CDR1 MDHEN and CDR2 SYDVKM. This CDR3 reads CASLSGREDTQYF. CDR3 coding DNA: TGTGCCAGCCTTAGCGGGAGGGAAGATACGCAGTATTTT.

This sequence joins TRBV5-1 and TRBJ2-5; D call uncertain. The CDR3 sequence is 14 residues long. Germline values: CDR1 SGHRS, CDR2 YFSETQ. The ends were cut back, 5 bases at V and 4 bases at J, with 15 bases in the middle. The CDR3 DNA is TGCGCCAGCAGGACAAGACCCGGGCTAGAGACCCAGTACTTC. Translation gives CASRTRPGLETQYF.